This TCR beta chain is from a study of CD8+CD57+ T cells in acquired aplastic anemia. With 3 bases clipped from V and 4 bases from J, the junction kept 3 bases outside the gene matches. This CDR3 region has 15 residues. CDR1 SNHLY and CDR2 FYNNEI come from the germline V gene. This clonotype was observed many times. Genomic DNA templated the TCR beta VDJ and CDR3 profiling. TCRdb analysed the reads with MiXCR anew, one entry per CDR3 protein. This sample has about 160,000 distinct CDR3 sequences; 35% to 55% occur once, and the top ten carry under 1.2%. The specimen was sorted CD4+, CD8+, or CD8+CD57+ T cells (not recorded which) from PBMCs. This receptor was identified in a human donor in good health. This rearrangement joins TRBV2 to TRBJ2-1; TRBD2 agrees at 10 bases. CDR3 nucleotides: TGTGCCAGCAGTGATACAGCGGGAGGGTACAATGAGCAGTTCTTC. It is translated as CASSDTAGGYNEQFF.